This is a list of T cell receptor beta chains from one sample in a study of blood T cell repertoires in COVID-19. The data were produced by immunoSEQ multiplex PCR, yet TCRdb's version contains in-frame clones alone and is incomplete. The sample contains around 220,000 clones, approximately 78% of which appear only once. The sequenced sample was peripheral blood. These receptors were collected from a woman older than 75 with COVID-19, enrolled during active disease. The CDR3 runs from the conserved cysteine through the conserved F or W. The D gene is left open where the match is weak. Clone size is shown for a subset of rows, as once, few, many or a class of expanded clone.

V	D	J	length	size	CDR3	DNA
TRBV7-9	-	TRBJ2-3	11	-	CASSLADTQYF	TGTGCCAGCAGCCTCGCAGATACGCAGTATTTT
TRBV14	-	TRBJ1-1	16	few	CASSQARGGVVTEAFF	TGTGCCAGCAGCCAAGCTAGGGGGGGGGTCGTCACTGAAGCTTTCTTT
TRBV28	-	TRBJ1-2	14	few	CASRRPRANYGYTF	TGTGCCAGCAGACGACCCCGGGCTAACTATGGCTACACCTTC
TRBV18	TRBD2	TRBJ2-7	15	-	CASSPPGGFSYEQYF	TGTGCCAGCTCACCACCGGGGGGGTTCTCCTACGAGCAGTACTTC
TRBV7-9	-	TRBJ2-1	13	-	CASSSSGRGEQFF	TGTGCCAGCAGCTCCTCGGGGCGGGGTGAGCAGTTCTTC
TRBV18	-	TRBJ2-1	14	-	CASSPRTTYNEQFF	TGTGCCAGCTCACCACGGACTACCTACAATGAGCAGTTCTTC
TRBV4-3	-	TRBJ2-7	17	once	CASSQESADQKQGEQYF	TGCGCCAGCAGCCAAGAATCGGCTGACCAGAAGCAGGGCGAGCAGTACTTC
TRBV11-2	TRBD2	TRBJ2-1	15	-	CASSIGLAGRGEQFF	TGTGCCAGCAGCATCGGACTAGCGGGTAGAGGCGAGCAGTTCTTC
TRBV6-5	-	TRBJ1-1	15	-	CASSRMGGAYTEAFF	TGTGCCAGCAGCCGCATGGGGGGGGCGTATACTGAAGCTTTCTTT
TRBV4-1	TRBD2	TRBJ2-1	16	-	CASSQKLAGGSNEQFF	TGCGCCAGCAGCCAAAAACTAGCGGGAGGTTCGAATGAGCAGTTCTTC
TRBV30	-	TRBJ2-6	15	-	CAWSLGGSGANVLTF	TGTGCCTGGAGTCTGGGGGGCTCTGGGGCCAACGTCCTGACTTTC
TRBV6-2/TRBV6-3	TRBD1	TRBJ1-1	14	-	CASSYGTANTEAFF	TGTGCCAGCAGTTACGGGACAGCGAACACTGAAGCTTTCTTT
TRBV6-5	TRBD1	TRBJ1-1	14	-	CASLNKGAGAEAFF	TGTGCCAGCCTCAACAAGGGGGCTGGCGCTGAAGCTTTCTTT
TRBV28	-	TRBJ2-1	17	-	CASSLLHRVFSYNEQFF	TGTGCCAGCAGTTTACTTCACAGGGTTTTCTCCTACAATGAGCAGTTCTTC
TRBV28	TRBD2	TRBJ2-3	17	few	CASSLWTSGRSTDTQYF	TGTGCCAGCAGTTTATGGACTAGCGGGAGGAGCACAGATACGCAGTATTTT
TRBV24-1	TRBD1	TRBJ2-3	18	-	CATSGGSRTGDIADTQYF	TGTGCCACCAGTGGGGGCTCAAGGACAGGGGATATCGCAGATACGCAGTATTTT
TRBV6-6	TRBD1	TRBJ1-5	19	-	CASSPQLPTGVYSNQPQHF	TGTGCCAGCAGTCCTCAACTTCCCACAGGGGTTTATAGCAATCAGCCCCAGCATTTT
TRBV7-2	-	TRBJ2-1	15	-	CASTLGGLAVNEQFF	TGTGCCAGCACTCTGGGGGGGCTAGCGGTGAATGAGCAGTTCTTC
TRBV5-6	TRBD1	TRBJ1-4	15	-	CASSGTDRGSEKLFF	TGTGCCAGCAGCGGAACGGACAGGGGTAGTGAAAAACTGTTTTTT
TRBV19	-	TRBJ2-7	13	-	CASTREAGYEQYF	TGTGCCAGTACGAGGGAGGCGGGGTACGAGCAGTACTTC
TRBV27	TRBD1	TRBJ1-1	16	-	CASSPPGQGFNTEAFF	TGTGCCAGCAGTCCTCCGGGACAGGGTTTTAACACTGAAGCTTTCTTT
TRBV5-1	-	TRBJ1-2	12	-	CASSTGHYGYTF	TGCGCCAGCAGCACAGGTCACTATGGCTACACCTTC
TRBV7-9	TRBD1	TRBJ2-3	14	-	CASTAGQGEGTQYF	TGTGCCAGCACCGCGGGACAGGGGGAAGGTACGCAGTATTTT
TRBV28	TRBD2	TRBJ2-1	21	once	CASSFLVQDWPKRGVDNEQFF	TGTGCCAGCAGTTTTCTAGTTCAGGATTGGCCCAAGCGGGGCGTCGACAATGAGCAGTTCTTC
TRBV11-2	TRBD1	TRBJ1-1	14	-	CASSFARGSTEAFF	TGTGCCAGCAGCTTCGCCAGGGGGAGCACTGAAGCTTTCTTT
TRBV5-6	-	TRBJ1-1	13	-	CASSLGRRTEAFF	TGTGCCAGCAGCTTAGGCAGGAGGACTGAAGCTTTCTTT